The clone carrying this T cell receptor beta chain occurred many times. The data originate from a study of CD8+CD57+ T cells in acquired aplastic anemia. Genomic DNA, serving as template, underwent TCR beta VDJ and CDR3 profiling. TCRdb reprocessed the reads via MiXCR and lists one record per CDR3 protein. The sample includes 400,000 to 600,000 distinct CDR3 sequences, around 33% of them seen just once. The authors sequenced patients whose flow cytometry had shown CD8+CD57+ cell expansion. The sequence came from a human donor with aplastic anemia. Sequencing used sorted CD4+, CD8+, or CD8+CD57+ T cells (not recorded which) from PBMCs.

DNA of the CDR3: TGCAGTGCTAGAAGGGATAGGGGGGGAAATTCACCCCTCCACTTT. It encodes CSARRDRGGNSPLHF. The J gene is TRBJ1-6, the V gene TRBV20-1; perhaps TRBD1 as D (6 bases). The CDR3 has 15 residues. Per the germline V gene, CDR1 is DFQATT and CDR2 is SNEGSKA (reference sequence). V lost 2 bases to trimming and J lost 7 bases, with 15 bases between them.